This entry lists 18 T cell receptor beta chains sequenced from one sample in a study of early T cells in non-severe SARS-CoV-2 infection. Each CDR3 protein gets one entry after TCRdb re-called the 5' RACE reads with MiXCR. The profile shows about 58,000 distinct CDR3 sequences, about 12% of them singletons. Sequenced here: whole blood, sampled at baseline. The receptors originated from an adult who was a healthcare worker with PCR-confirmed SARS-CoV-2 infection or an uninfected control (not recorded which). The donor label of this sample is uncertain.

The J gene is TRBJ1-2, the V gene TRBV27, with D tentatively TRBD1 (6 bases). This CDR3 comprises 14 residues. Germline V gene sequence: CDR1 MNHEY, CDR2 SMNVEV (reference sequence). The ends were cut back, 7 bases at V and 4 bases at J, with 16 bases in the middle. The CDR3 DNA is TGTGCCAGCAAGACACCGGGACAAATCTATGGCTACACCTTC. The encoded protein is CASKTPGQIYGYTF.

This clonotype has at least ten counts. The chain couples TRBV20-1 to TRBJ1-1; weak D call: TRBD1 (6 bases). The CDR3 is 12 amino acids. Trimming cost V 6 bases and J 6 bases, with 14 bases left between them. In germline, CDR1 is DFQATT, CDR2 SNEGSKA (reference sequence). Here the CDR3 DNA reads TGCAGTGCCGATGGGGGGGCCGCTGAAGCTTTCTTT. It encodes CSADGGAAEAFF.

This clonotype was seen many times. The rearrangement links TRBV6-1 to TRBJ1-2; D perhaps matches TRBD1 (5 bases). There are 16 residues in the CDR3. Between the trimmed V and J ends, which lost 1 base and 8 bases, there was a span of 20 bases. Germline V CDR1 and CDR2: MNHNS, SASEGT. CDR3 amino acids: CASSEDSWGRGYGYTF. In DNA, the CDR3 is TGTGCCAGCAGTGAAGACAGCTGGGGGAGAGGATACGGCTACACCTTC.

Of note for this clonotype: A read error may be the cause here, since a much bigger clone is one base away. The gene calls are TRBV7-2 and TRBJ1-2; no firm D call. V was clipped by 3 bases and J by 5 bases, with 13 bases between them. The CDR3 length is 14 residues. Per germline, CDR1 SGHTA and CDR2 FQGNSA. The CDR3 protein is CASSLAGKEYGYTF. The CDR3 DNA follows: TGTGCCAGCAGCTTGGCGGGGAAAGAGTATGGCTACACCTTC.

This clonotype has only a few counts. The chain recombines TRBV6-1 with TRBJ1-4; D unresolved. This CDR3 has 13 amino acids. V lost 0 bases and J lost 8, with 7 bases in between. Germline-derived CDR1 and CDR2 are MNHNS and SASEGT. CDR3 sequence: CASSEAGREKLFF. In DNA, the CDR3 is TGTGCCAGCAGTGAAGCCGGACGGGAAAAACTGTTTTTT.

The sample holds many counts of this clonotype. This rearrangement joins TRBV5-1 to TRBJ1-1; D is ambiguous. The CDR3 is 16 amino acids. In germline, CDR1 is SGHRS, CDR2 YFSETQ. V lost 0 bases and J 4 bases, leaving 16 bases between the germline ends. The CDR3, as DNA: TGCGCCAGCAGCTTGGTGGCGTCCGGAGCGGGCACTGAAGCTTTCTTT. Translated, it gives CASSLVASGAGTEAFF.

The chain carries TRBV24-1 and TRBJ2-3; 10 bases line up with TRBD1. This CDR3 is built from 18 residues. CDR1 and CDR2 from the germline V gene are KGHDR and SFDVKD. J was trimmed by 2 bases and V by 3 bases; bases with no gene match: 10. The CDR3 is CATSDPKVGTGDTDTQYF. CDR3 nucleotides: TGTGCCACCAGTGATCCAAAAGTCGGGACAGGGGACACAGATACGCAGTATTTT.

This chain connects TRBV20-1 to TRBJ1-6; D is unclear. Germline assignment: CDR1 DFQATT and CDR2 SNEGSKA (reference sequence). Trimming removed 0 bases from V and 0 bases from J, with 12 bases in between. This CDR3 is built from 17 residues. The CDR3 sequence is CSARDPAHSSYNSPLHF. The CDR3 nucleotides are TGCAGTGCTAGAGATCCCGCCCATAGCTCCTATAATTCACCCCTCCACTTT.

The sample holds a few counts of this clonotype. The genes are TRBV6-2 or TRBV6-3 and TRBJ2-1; 7 bases map to TRBD2. Germline V gene sequence: CDR1 MNHEY, CDR2 SVGEGT. V shed 8 bases, J shed 7 bases, and the junction held 14 bases outside the gene matches. This CDR3 region has 15 residues. The CDR3 region has the DNA TGTGCCAGCGGGGCCTGGGGAGGGTCGGGGAATGAGCAGTTCTTC. This translates into CASGAWGGSGNEQFF.

This clonotype was detected a few times. This chain uses TRBV5-1 with TRBJ2-5; D is undetermined. The V and J ends lost 0 bases and 5 bases respectively, with 5 bases between them. Germline assignment: CDR1 SGHRS and CDR2 YFSETQ. The CDR3 length is 12 residues. As DNA, the CDR3 is TGCGCCAGCAGCTTGGCCGGTGAGACCCAGTACTTC. It specifies CASSLAGETQYF.

This sequence joins TRBV29-1 and TRBJ2-7; D not resolved. Trimming took 2 bases from V and 5 from J, leaving 13 bases between them. Germline assignment: CDR1 SQVTM and CDR2 ANQGSEA. The CDR3 has 13 residues. CDR3 nucleotides: TGCAGCGTTGAAAGCTATACGACGCACGAGCAGTACGTC. This translates into CSVESYTTHEQYV.

The chain combines TRBV6-5 with TRBJ2-4; maybe TRBD2 (7 bases). Trimming shortened V by 2 bases and J by 5 bases, and 10 bases separated the two germline ends. The germline V gene has CDR1 MNHEY and CDR2 SVGAGI. There are 14 residues in the CDR3. CDR3 region: CASSYGGAENIQYF. For the CDR3, the DNA is TGTGCCAGCAGTTACGGGGGGGCCGAAAACATTCAGTACTTC.

A few counts support this clonotype. The V and J genes are TRBV10-3 and TRBJ2-3; D uncertain. V lost 10 bases to trimming and J lost 2 bases, with 16 bases between them. From germline, CDR1 is ENHRY and CDR2 SYGVKD. The CDR3 is 14 residues long. The chain's CDR3 is CATKIPGPTDTQYF. The CDR3 coding sequence is TGTGCCACCAAGATACCCGGGCCCACAGATACGCAGTATTTT.

The CDR3: CASSEWAGLWTEAFF. CDR3 DNA sequence: TGTGCCAGCAGTGAATGGGCGGGGTTGTGGACTGAAGCTTTCTTT. The gene calls are TRBV6-1 and TRBJ1-1, with unresolved D. CDR3 length equals 15 residues. Germline loops: CDR1 MNHNS, CDR2 SASEGT. With 2 bases removed from V and 5 bases from J, the gap between germline ends came to 15 bases.

This clonotype has at least ten counts. V is TRBV5-4 and J is TRBJ2-2; 13 nucleotides align to TRBD2. The J segment lost 6 bases and the V segment lost 5 bases, leaving 10 bases of the junction unmatched. The CDR3 is made up of 17 amino acids. Germline V gives CDR1 SGHNT, CDR2 YYREEE (reference sequence). This CDR3 reads CASRAGTSGESAGELFF. The CDR3 DNA reads TGTGCCAGCAGGGCCGGGACTAGCGGGGAGTCCGCCGGGGAGCTGTTTTTT.

J is TRBJ2-3 and V is TRBV9, with 8 bases identical to TRBD2. The J segment lost 8 bases and the V segment lost 0 bases, leaving 5 bases of the junction unmatched. The germline gives CDR1 SGDLS, CDR2 YYNGEE. This CDR3 spans 14 amino acids. The CDR3 DNA reads TGTGCCAGCAGCGTAGAGACGGGGGGGCGTACGCAGTATTTT. It codes for CASSVETGGRTQYF.

This sequence joins TRBV6-5 and TRBJ2-5; D unresolved. Trimming took off 0 bases at V and 4 bases at J, with 12 bases between the two ends. The CDR3 covers 15 residues. CDR1 MNHEY and CDR2 SVGAGI come from the germline V gene. The CDR3 sequence is CASSYSVTKVETQYF. DNA of the CDR3: TGTGCCAGCAGTTACTCCGTAACCAAAGTAGAGACCCAGTACTTC.

V is TRBV5-1 and J is TRBJ1-1; D unclear. The germline CDR1 and CDR2 sequences are SGHRS and YFSETQ. Trimming removed 1 base from V and 2 bases from J, with 9 bases in between. The CDR3 is 14 amino acids. CDR3 sequence: CASSLLGENTEAFF. In DNA, the CDR3 is TGCGCCAGCAGCTTGCTCGGGGAAAACACTGAAGCTTTCTTT.